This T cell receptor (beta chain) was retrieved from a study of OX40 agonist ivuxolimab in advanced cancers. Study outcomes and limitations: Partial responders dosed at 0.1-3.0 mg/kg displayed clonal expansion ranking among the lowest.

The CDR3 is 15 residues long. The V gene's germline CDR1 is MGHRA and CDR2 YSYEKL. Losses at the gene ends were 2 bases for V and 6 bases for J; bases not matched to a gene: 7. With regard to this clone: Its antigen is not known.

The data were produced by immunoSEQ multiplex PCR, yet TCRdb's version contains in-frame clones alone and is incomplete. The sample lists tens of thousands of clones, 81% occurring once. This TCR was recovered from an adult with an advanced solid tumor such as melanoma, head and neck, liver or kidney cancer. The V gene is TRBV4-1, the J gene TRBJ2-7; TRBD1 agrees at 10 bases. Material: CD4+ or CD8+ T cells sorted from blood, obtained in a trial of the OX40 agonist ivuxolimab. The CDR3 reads CASSQIDRGLAEQYF. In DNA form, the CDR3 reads TGCGCCAGCAGCCAAATCGACAGGGGGCTGGCCGAGCAGTACTTC.